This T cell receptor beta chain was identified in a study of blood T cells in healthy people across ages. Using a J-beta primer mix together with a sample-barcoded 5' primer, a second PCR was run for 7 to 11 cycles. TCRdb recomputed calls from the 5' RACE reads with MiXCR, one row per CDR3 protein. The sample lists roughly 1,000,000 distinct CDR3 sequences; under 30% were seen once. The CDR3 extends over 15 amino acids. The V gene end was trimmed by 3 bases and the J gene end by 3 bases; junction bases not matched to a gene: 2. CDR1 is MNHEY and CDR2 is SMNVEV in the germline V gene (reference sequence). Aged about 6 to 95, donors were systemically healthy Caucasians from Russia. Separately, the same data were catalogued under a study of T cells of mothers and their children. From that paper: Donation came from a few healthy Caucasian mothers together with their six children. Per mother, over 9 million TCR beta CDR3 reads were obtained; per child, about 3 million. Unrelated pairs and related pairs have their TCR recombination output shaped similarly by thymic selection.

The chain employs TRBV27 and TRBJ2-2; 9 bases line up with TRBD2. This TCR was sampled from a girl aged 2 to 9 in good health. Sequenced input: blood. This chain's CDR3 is CASSFQREDTGELFF. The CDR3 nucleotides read TGTGCCAGCAGTTTCCAGCGGGAGGACACCGGGGAGCTGTTTTTT.